The 6 T cell receptor beta chains below all came from one sample that was sequenced in a study of T cells in Graves' hyperthyroidism and ophthalmopathy. Amplification of TCR beta CDR3 regions was performed using RNA transcripts as template. First-round RT-PCR with HTBI primers amplified the TCR CDR3 region. TCRdb re-called the multiplex PCR reads with MiXCR, one entry per CDR3 protein. The table lists about 520,000 distinct CDR3 sequences, approximately 25% of them singletons, with around 11% in the top ten. Material for sequencing was blood. These receptors all come from a woman in her 30s with Graves' ophthalmopathy.

This clonotype was seen ten or more times. V gene TRBV6-5 combines with J gene TRBJ1-1; D remains unclear. V lost 0 bases to trimming and J lost 4 bases, with 3 bases between them. This CDR3 comprises 12 residues. From germline, CDR1 is MNHEY and CDR2 SVGAGI. The CDR3 loop reads CASSYSATEAFF. The CDR3 nucleotides are TGTGCCAGCAGTTACTCGGCCACTGAAGCTTTCTTT.

There are many counts of this clonotype. The chain employs TRBV28 and TRBJ2-7; 7 bases are a match to TRBD1. V gave up 4 bases and J gave up 3 bases; unmatched junction bases: 12. This CDR3 is 16 amino acids long. The germline CDR1 and CDR2 sequences are MDHEN and SYDVKM. CDR3 loop: CASSSDRDSDNYEQYF. CDR3 DNA: TGTGCCAGCAGTTCAGACCGGGACAGCGACAACTACGAGCAGTACTTC.

This clonotype was counted at least ten times. The V gene is TRBV20-1, the J gene TRBJ2-7; D is undetermined. Germline V gene lookup returns CDR1 DFQATT and CDR2 SNEGSKA (reference sequence). The CDR3 loop spans 11 amino acids. Deletions cut 3 bases from V and 2 bases from J, with 5 bases between. This chain's CDR3 is CSASIPYEQYF. For the CDR3, the DNA is TGCAGTGCTAGTATTCCCTACGAGCAGTACTTC.

This clonotype was seen many times. The chain links TRBV6-2 or TRBV6-3 to TRBJ2-5; D is unresolved. V was trimmed by 3 bases and J by 3 bases, leaving 14 bases between them. Germline V gene data show CDR1 as MNHEY and CDR2 as SVGEGT. The CDR3 is made up of 15 amino acids. Here the CDR3 DNA reads TGTGCCAGCAGTTATTTCCGGGTTGGCGAAGAGACCCAGTACTTC. Residues: CASSYFRVGEETQYF.

In DNA, the CDR3 is TGTGCCAGCAGTTCTGCCCTAAGCGGGGCCAACGTCCTGACTTTC. Translation: CASSSALSGANVLTF. The chain employs TRBV12-3 or TRBV12-4 and TRBJ2-6; D not certain. This CDR3 has 15 residues. V was clipped by 4 bases and J by 4 bases, with 11 bases between them.

This clonotype appeared many times. The J gene is TRBJ1-1, the V gene TRBV11-2; tentative D call: TRBD1 (6 bases). V was clipped by 0 bases and J by 0 bases, with 17 bases between them. Per the germline V gene, CDR1 is SGHAT and CDR2 is FQNNGV. This CDR3 contains 18 residues. As DNA, the CDR3 is TGTGCCAGCAGCTTAGAGTACAGGGTGTTTCAGATGAACACTGAAGCTTTCTTT. Translation gives CASSLEYRVFQMNTEAFF. The complete variable domain, with remaining parts taken from reference TRBV11-2 and TRBJ1-1, reads EAGVAQSPRYKIIEKRQSVAFWCNPISGHATLYWYQQILGQGPKLLIQFQNNGVVDDSQLPKDRFSAERLKGVDSTLKIQPAKLEDSAVYLCASSLEYRVFQMNTEAFFGQGTRLTVV.